This T cell receptor (beta chain) originates from a study of CD8 T cells in ankylosing spondylitis. General study points: Enrichment of disease-linked clones was reportedly significant in matched ankylosing spondylitis synovial fluid. Some of the motif variants had earlier been found in reactive arthritis patients' fluid and blood.

The CDR3 extends over 14 amino acids. The germline V gene encodes CDR1 SGHRS and CDR2 YFSETQ. The V gene end was trimmed by 2 bases and the J gene end by 5 bases; junction bases not matched to a gene: 3. Construction of TCR beta libraries was performed using quantitative 5'-RACE with molecular barcodes. MiXCR, run by TCRdb on the 5' RACE reads, gives a single entry per CDR3 protein. Of fewer than 200,000 distinct CDR3 sequences detected, around a sixth appear once; the ten largest clones hold 4.3%. Notes on this clonotype: Its antigen is currently unknown.

The chain is built from TRBV5-1 and TRBJ2-2; 7 bases agree with TRBD2. The clonotype originates from a male donor aged 5 to 30 with ankylosing spondylitis or in good health (not recorded which). The sequenced material came from blood, either unsorted or a sorted T cell fraction (not recorded which). CDR3 DNA: TGCGCCAGCAGCTTCGGCGGGAGTACCGGGGAGCTGTTTTTT. It translates to CASSFGGSTGELFF.